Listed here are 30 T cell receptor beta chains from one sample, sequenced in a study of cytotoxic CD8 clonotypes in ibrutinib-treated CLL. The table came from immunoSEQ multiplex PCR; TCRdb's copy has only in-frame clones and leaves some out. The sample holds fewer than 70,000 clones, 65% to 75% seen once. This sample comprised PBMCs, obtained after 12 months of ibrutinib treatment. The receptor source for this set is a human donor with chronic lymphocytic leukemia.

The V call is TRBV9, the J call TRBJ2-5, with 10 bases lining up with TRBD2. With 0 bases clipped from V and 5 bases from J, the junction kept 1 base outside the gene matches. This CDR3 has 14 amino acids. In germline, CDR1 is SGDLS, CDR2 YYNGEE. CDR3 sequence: CASSVEGLAETQYF. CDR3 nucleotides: TGTGCCAGCAGCGTAGAGGGACTAGCGGAGACCCAGTACTTC.

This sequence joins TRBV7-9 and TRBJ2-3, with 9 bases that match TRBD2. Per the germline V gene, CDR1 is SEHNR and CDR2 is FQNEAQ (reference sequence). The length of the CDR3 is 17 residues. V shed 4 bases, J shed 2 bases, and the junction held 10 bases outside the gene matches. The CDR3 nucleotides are TGTGCCAGCAGCTCACCTAGCGGGATGGCCTTCACAGATACGCAGTATTTT. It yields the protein CASSSPSGMAFTDTQYF.

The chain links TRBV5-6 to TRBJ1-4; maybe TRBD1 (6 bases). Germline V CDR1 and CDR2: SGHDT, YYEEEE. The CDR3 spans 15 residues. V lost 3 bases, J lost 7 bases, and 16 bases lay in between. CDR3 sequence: CASSSTGGLIEKLFF. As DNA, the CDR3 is TGTGCCAGCAGCTCCACGGGGGGCTTGATTGAAAAACTGTTTTTT.

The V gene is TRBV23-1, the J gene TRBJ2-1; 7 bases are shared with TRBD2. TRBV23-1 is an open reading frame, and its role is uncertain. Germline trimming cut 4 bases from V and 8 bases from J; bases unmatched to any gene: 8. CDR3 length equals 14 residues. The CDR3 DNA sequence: TGCGCCAGCAGTCGGGGCGGGAGTTTACATGAGCAGTTCTTC. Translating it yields CASSRGGSLHEQFF.

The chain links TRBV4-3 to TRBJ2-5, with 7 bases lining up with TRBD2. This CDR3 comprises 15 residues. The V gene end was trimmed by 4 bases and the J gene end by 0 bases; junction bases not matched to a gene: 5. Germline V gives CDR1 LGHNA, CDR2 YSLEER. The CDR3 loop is CASSPGRGNQETQYF. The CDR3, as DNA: TGCGCCAGCAGCCCAGGGCGGGGGAACCAAGAGACCCAGTACTTC.

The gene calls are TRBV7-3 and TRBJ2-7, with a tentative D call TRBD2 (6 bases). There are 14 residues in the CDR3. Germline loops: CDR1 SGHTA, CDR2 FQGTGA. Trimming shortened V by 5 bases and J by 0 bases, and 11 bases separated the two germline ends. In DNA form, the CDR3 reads TGTGCCAGCAGCCCGGGCGGGGTCTCCTACGAGCAGTACTTC. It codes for CASSPGGVSYEQYF. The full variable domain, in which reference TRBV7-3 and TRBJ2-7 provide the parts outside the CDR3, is GAGVSQTPSNKVTEKGKYVELRCDPISGHTALYWYRQSLGQGPEFLIYFQGTGAADDSGLPNDRFFAVRPEGSVSTLKIQRTERGDSAVYLCASSPGGVSYEQYFGPGTRLTVT.

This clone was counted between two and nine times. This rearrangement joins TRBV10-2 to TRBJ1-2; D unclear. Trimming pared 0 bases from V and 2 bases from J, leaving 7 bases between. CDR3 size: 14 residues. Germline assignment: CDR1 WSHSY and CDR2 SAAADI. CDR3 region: CASSESGRNYGYTF. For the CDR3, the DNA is TGCGCCAGCAGTGAGTCGGGCAGGAACTATGGCTACACCTTC.

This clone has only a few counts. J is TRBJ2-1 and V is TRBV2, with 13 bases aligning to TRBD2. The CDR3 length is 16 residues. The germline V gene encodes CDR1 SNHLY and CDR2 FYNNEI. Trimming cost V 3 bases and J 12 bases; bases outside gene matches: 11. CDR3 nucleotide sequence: TGTGCCAGCAGTGAGATAGGGACTAGCGGGATTAGAGGGCAGTTCTTC. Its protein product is CASSEIGTSGIRGQFF.

As DNA, the CDR3 is TGCGCCAGCAGCTTAGGTTCGAGAGCCGGCGGTGAGCAGTTCTTC. It yields the protein CASSLGSRAGGEQFF. This rearrangement joins TRBV5-1 to TRBJ2-1, with D unclear. Germline values: CDR1 SGHRS, CDR2 YFSETQ. The CDR3 is 15 amino acids. Trimming took 2 bases from V and 9 from J, leaving 18 bases between them. Complete variable domain (other parts from reference TRBV5-1 and TRBJ2-1): KAGVTQTPRYLIKTRGQQVTLSCSPISGHRSVSWYQQTPGQGLQFLFEYFSETQRNKGNFPGRFSGRQFSNSRSEMNVSTLELGDSALYLCASSLGSRAGGEQFFGPGTRLTVL.

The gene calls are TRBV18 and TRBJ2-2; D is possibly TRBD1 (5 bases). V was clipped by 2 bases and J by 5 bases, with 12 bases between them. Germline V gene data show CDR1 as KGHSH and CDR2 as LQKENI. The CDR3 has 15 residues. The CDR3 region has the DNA TGTGCCAGCTCACCAGTCAAGGGGAAGACCGGGGAGCTGTTTTTT. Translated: CASSPVKGKTGELFF.

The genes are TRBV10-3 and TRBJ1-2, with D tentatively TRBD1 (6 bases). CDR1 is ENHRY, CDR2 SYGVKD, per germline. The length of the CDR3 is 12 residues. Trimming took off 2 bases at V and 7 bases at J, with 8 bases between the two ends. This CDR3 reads CAISERGGGYTF. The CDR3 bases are TGTGCCATCAGTGAGAGGGGGGGTGGCTACACCTTC.

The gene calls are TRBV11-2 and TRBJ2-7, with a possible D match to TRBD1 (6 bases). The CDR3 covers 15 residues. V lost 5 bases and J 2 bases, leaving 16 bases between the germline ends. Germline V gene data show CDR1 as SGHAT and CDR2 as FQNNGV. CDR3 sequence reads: CASSNGRAGAYEQYF. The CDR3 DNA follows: TGTGCCAGCAGCAACGGACGTGCAGGGGCCTACGAGCAGTACTTC.

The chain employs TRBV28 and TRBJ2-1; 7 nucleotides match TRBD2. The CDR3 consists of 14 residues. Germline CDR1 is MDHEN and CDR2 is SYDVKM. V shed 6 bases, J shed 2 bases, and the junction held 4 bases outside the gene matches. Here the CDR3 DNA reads TGTGCCAGCAGGGAAGCGGGAACCTACAATGAGCAGTTCTTC. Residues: CASREAGTYNEQFF.

CDR3 nucleotide sequence: TGTGCCAGCAGCTTAGGTACGGGAGGGGGCAATGAGCAGTTCTTC. As protein: CASSLGTGGGNEQFF. This chain uses TRBV7-6 with TRBJ2-1; the match to TRBD2 covers 8 bases. The trim removed 1 base at V and 6 bases at J, leaving 5 bases unmatched. The CDR3 extends over 15 amino acids. Germline CDR1 SGHVS, CDR2 FNYEAQ.

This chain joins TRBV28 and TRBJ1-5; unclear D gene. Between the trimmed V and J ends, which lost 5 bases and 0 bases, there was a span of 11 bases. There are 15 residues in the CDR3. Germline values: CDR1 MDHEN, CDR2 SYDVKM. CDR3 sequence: CASSKTGSSNQPQHF. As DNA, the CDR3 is TGTGCCAGCAGTAAAACGGGGTCTAGCAATCAGCCCCAGCATTTT.

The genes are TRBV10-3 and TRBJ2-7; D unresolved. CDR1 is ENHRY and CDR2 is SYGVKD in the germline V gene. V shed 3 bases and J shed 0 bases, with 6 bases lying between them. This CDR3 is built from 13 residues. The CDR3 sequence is CAISEEYSYEQYF. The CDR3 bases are TGTGCCATCAGTGAAGAATACTCCTACGAGCAGTACTTC.

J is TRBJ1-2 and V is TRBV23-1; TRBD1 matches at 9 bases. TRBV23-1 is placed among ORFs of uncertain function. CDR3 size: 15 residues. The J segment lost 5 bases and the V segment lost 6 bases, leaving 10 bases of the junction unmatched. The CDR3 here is CASSHRQGVGYGYTF. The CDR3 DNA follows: TGCGCCAGCAGCCACAGACAGGGGGTCGGGTATGGCTACACCTTC.

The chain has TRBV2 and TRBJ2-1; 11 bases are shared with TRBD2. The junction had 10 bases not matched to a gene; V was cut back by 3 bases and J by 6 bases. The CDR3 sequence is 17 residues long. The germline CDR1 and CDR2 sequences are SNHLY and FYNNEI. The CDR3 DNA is TGTGCCAGCAGTGATAGACTAGCGGGGAGGTCGGGCAATGAGCAGTTCTTC. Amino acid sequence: CASSDRLAGRSGNEQFF.

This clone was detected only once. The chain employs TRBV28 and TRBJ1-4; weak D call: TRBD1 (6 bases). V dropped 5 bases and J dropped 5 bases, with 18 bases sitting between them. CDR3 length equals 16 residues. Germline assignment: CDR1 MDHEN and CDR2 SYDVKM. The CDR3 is CASSPAVRGENEKLFF. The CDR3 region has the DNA TGTGCCAGCAGTCCGGCGGTGAGGGGGGAGAATGAAAAACTGTTTTTT. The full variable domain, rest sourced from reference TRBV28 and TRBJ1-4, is DVKVTQSSRYLVKRTGEKVFLECVQDMDHENMFWYRQDPGLGLRLIYFSYDVKMKEKGDIPEGYSVSREKKERFSLILESASTNQTSMYLCASSPAVRGENEKLFFGSGTQLSVL.

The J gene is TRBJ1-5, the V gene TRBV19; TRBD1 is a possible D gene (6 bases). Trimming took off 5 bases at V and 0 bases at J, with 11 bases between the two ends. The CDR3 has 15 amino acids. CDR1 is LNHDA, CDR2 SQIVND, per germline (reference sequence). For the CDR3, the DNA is TGTGCCAGTAGTGCAGGGGTATTTAGCAATCAGCCCCAGCATTTT. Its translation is CASSAGVFSNQPQHF.

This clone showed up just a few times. The CDR3 coding sequence is TGTGCCAGTAGAAGGCCCAAAGCTGAGCAGTTCTTC. Protein product: CASRRPKAEQFF. This sequence joins TRBV19 and TRBJ2-1; D is ambiguous. Trimming shortened V by 6 bases and J by 9 bases, and 12 bases separated the two germline ends. This CDR3 has 12 residues. Looked up from germline, CDR1 is LNHDA and CDR2 is SQIVND (reference sequence).

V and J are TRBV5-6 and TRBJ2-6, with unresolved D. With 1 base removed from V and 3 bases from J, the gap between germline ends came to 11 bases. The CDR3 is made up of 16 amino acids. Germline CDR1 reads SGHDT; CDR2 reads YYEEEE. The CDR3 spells CASSLYGPDGANVLTF. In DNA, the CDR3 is TGTGCCAGCAGCTTGTACGGGCCGGATGGGGCCAACGTCCTGACTTTC.

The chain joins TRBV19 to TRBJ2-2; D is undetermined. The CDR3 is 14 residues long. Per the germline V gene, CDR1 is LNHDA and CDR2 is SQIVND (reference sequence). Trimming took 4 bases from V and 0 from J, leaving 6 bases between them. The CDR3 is CASSRTANTGELFF. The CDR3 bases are TGTGCCAGTAGTAGAACAGCGAACACCGGGGAGCTGTTTTTT.

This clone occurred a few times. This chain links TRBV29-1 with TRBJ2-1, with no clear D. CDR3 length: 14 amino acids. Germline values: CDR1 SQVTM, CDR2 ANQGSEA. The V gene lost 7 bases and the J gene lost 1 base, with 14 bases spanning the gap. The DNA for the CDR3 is TGCAGCGCCGGACCCCTTCTATCCTACAATGAGCAGTTCTTC. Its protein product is CSAGPLLSYNEQFF.

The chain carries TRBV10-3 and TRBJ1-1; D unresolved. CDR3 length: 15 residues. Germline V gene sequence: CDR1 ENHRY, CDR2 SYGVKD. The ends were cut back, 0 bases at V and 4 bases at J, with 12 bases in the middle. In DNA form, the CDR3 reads TGTGCCATCAGTGAGTCTAACCTTGTTAGCACTGAAGCTTTCTTT. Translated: CAISESNLVSTEAFF.

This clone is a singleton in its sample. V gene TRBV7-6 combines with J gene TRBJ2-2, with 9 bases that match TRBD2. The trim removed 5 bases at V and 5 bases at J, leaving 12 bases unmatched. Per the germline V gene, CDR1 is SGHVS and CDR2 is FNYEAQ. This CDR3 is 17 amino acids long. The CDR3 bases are TGTGCCAGCAGCCCCGTTAGGCGGGAGGGGTGGACCGGGGAGCTGTTTTTT. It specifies CASSPVRREGWTGELFF.

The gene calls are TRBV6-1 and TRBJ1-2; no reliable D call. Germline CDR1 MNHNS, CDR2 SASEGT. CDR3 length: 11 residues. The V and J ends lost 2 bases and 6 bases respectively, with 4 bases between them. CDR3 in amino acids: CASSERDGYTF. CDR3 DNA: TGTGCCAGCAGTGAAAGGGATGGCTACACCTTC.

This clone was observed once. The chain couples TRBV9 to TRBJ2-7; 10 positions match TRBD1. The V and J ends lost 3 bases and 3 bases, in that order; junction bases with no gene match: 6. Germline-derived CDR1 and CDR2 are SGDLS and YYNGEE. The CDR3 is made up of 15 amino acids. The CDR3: CASSESGTGVYEQYF. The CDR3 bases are TGTGCCAGCAGCGAATCCGGGACAGGGGTCTACGAGCAGTACTTC. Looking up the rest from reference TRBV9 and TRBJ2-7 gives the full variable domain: DSGVTQTPKHLITATGQRVTLRCSPRSGDLSVYWYQQSLDQGLQFLIQYYNGEERAKGNILERFSAQQFPDLHSELNLSSLELGDSALYFCASSESGTGVYEQYFGPGTRLTVT.

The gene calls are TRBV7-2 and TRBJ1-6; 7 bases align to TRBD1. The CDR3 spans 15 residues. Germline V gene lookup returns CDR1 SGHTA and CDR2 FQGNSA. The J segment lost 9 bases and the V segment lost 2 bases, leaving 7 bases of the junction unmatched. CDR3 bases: TGTGCCAGCAGCTTATACCCAGGGGGACGTTCACCCCTCCACTTT. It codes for CASSLYPGGRSPLHF.

Here the CDR3 DNA reads TGTGCCTGGAGCCCCGCTGATTTTGGGGTCTCTGGAAACACCATATATTTT. It translates to CAWSPADFGVSGNTIYF. The gene calls are TRBV30 and TRBJ1-3; D remains ambiguous. The CDR3 is 17 residues long. Germline V gene lookup returns CDR1 GTSNPN and CDR2 SVGIG (reference sequence). With 3 bases removed from V and 0 bases from J, the gap between germline ends came to 18 bases.